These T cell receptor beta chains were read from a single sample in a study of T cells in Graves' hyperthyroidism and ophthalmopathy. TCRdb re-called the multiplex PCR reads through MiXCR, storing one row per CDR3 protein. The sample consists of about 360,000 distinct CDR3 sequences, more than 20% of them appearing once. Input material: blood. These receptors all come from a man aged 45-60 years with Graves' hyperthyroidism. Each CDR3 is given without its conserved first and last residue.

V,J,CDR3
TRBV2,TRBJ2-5,ASNWRKETQY
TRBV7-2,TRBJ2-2,ASSLSFSGSSGHGELF
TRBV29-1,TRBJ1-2,SAQPTPLGYT
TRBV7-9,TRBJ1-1,ASSSASKATF
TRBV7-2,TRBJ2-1,ASSLELRRFGNEQF
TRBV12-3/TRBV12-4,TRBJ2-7,ASSLEVGAGVNEQY
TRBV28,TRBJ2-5,ASSPRTFHRGYETQY
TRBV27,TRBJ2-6,ASSRGTVFGVGANVLT
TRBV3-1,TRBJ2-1,ASSPSGTSHWNEQF
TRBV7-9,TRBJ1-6,ASSLGTSASPLH
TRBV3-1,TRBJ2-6,ASSQPLSSGANVLT
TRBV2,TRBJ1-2,TSSEATARDGYT